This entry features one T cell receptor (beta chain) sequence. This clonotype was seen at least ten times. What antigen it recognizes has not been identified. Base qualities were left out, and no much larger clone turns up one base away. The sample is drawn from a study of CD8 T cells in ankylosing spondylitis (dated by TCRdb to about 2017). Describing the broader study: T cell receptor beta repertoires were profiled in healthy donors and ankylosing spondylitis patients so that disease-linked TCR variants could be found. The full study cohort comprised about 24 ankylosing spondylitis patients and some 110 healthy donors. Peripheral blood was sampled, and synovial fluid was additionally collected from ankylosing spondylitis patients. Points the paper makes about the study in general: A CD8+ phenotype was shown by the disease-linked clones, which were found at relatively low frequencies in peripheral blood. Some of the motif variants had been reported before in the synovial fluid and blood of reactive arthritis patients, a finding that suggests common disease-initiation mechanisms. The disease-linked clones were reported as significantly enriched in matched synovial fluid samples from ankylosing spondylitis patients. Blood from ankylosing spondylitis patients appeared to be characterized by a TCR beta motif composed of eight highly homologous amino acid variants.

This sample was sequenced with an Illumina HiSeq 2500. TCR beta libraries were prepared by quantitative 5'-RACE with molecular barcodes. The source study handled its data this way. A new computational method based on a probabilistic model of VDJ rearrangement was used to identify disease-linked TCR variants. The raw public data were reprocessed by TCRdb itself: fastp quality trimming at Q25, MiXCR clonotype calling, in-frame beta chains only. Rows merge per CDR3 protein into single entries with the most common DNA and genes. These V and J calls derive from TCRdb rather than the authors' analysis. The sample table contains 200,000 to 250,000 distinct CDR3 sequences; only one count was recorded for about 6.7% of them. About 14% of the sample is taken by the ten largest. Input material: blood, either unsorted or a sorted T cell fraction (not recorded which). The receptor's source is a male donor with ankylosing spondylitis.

The DNA sequence follows: TGTGCCATTTCCGGGACAGGGATCAGCTACACCTTC. It specifies CAISGTGISYTF. The chain links TRBV6-2 or TRBV6-3 with TRBJ1-2, with TRBD1 matching 9 junction bases. The CDR3 holds 12 amino acids from the cysteine to the phenylalanine. The read is trimmed to its CDR3 DNA, 36 bases read in frame from base 1. Trimming removed 10 bases from V and 9 bases from J; the gene matches leave 9 bases unexplained. The germline V gene sets CDR1 to MNHEY and CDR2 to SVGEGT.